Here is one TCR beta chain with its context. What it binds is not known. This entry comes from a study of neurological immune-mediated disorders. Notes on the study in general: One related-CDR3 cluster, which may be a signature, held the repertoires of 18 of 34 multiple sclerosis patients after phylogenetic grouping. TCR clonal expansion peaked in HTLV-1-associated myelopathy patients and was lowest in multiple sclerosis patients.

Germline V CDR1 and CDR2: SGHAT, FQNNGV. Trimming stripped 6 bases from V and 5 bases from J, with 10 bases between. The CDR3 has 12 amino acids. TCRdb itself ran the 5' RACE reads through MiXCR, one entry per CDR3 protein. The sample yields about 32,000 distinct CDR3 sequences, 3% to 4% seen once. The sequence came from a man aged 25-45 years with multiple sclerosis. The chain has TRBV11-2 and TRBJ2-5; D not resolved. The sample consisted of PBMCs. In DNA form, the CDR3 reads TGTGCCAGCAGGGGAAAGGGCGAGACCCAGTACTTC. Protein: CASRGKGETQYF.